These 5 T cell receptor beta chains were all obtained from the same sample, sequenced in a study of blood T cell repertoires in COVID-19. Produced via immunoSEQ multiplex PCR; TCRdb's table is partial and in-frame only. Found here are around 480,000 clones, 75% to 90% of them singletons; the top ten hold 0.7%. Sequenced material: PBMCs or T cells enriched from blood (not recorded which). The receptors originated from a woman in her late teens or twenties who had recovered from COVID-19.

This clone was counted a few times. This chain joins TRBV10-3 and TRBJ2-7, with D unresolved. The CDR3 is made up of 14 amino acids. The germline V gene has CDR1 ENHRY and CDR2 SYGVKD. Trimming took off 2 bases at V and 0 bases at J, with 8 bases between the two ends. The chain's CDR3 is CAISEGGSSYEQYF. Here the CDR3 DNA reads TGTGCCATCAGTGAGGGTGGCAGCTCCTACGAGCAGTACTTC.

V usage is TRBV5-6 and J usage is TRBJ2-3, with no clear D. The length of the CDR3 is 17 residues. The ends were cut back, 1 base at V and 0 bases at J, with 15 bases in the middle. CDR1 is SGHDT, CDR2 YYEEEE, per germline. This CDR3 is CASSLIVAISSTDTQYF. Here the CDR3 DNA reads TGTGCCAGCAGCTTGATCGTTGCTATTTCTAGCACAGATACGCAGTATTTT.

V and J are TRBV6-2 or TRBV6-3 and TRBJ1-5; maybe TRBD1 (5 bases). Germline V gene lookup returns CDR1 MNHEY and CDR2 SVGEGT. CDR3 size: 14 residues. The V end was cut by 6 bases, the J end by 4 bases, with 13 bases between. DNA of the CDR3: TGTGCCAGCAGCCCCGGGGGAGTTAATCAGCCCCAGCATTTT. Protein: CASSPGGVNQPQHF.

The CDR3: CASSLGGYGYTF. CDR3 nucleotides: TGTGCCAGTAGTCTAGGAGGCTATGGCTACACCTTC. The V gene is TRBV19, the J gene TRBJ1-2; no firm D call. The CDR3 has 12 residues. The V and J ends lost 5 bases and 4 bases respectively, with 8 bases between them. The germline CDR1 and CDR2 sequences are LNHDA and SQIVND (reference sequence).

The rearrangement uses TRBV3-1 (or the pseudogene TRBV3-2) and TRBJ2-5; no clear D. V was shortened by 4 bases and J by 5 bases, with 8 bases between the two germline ends. The CDR3 is made up of 12 amino acids. Germline V gene sequence: CDR1 LGHDT, CDR2 YNNKEL (reference sequence). As DNA, the CDR3 is TGTGCCAGCAGCCCAAACGAGGAGACCCAGTACTTC. Residues: CASSPNEETQYF.